One sample yielded the 27 T cell receptor beta chains listed below, sequenced in a study of T cell repertoires in cytomegalovirus infection. One entry per CDR3 protein results from TCRdb running MiXCR on the reads. The sample lists fewer than 550,000 distinct CDR3 sequences, around 32% seen once, with roughly 13% in the top ten. Sequencing was performed on PBMCs. The receptor source for this set is a human donor in good health (CMV status not recorded). Some clones in this sample may be carry-over from other donors' samples.

This clonotype was recorded many times. The chain couples TRBV6-1 to TRBJ1-5; perhaps TRBD1 as D (5 bases). The germline V and J ends were trimmed by 2 bases and 7 bases, with 15 bases remaining between them. This CDR3 is built from 15 residues. From germline, CDR1 is MNHNS and CDR2 SASEGT. The DNA of the CDR3 is TGTGCCAGCAGTGAATTTGGGACTCGGCGACAGCCCCAGCATTTT. It is translated as CASSEFGTRRQPQHF.

In this sample, this clonotype turned up a few times. The chain links TRBV7-8 to TRBJ1-5; 9 nucleotides match TRBD1. Trimming took 4 bases from V and 0 from J; bases not matched to a gene: 13. Germline-derived CDR1 and CDR2 are SGHVS and FQNEAQ. The CDR3 contains 19 residues. CDR3 in DNA: TGTGCCAGCAGCTCCTCCGGGACAGGGTTAAGAAATAGCAATCAGCCCCAGCATTTT. It encodes CASSSSGTGLRNSNQPQHF.

The chain couples TRBV6-1 to TRBJ1-3; D is ambiguous. The CDR3 sequence is 20 residues long. Trimming cost V 4 bases and J 0 bases, with 25 bases left between them. The germline CDR1 and CDR2 sequences are MNHNS and SASEGT. The DNA for the CDR3 is TGTGCCAGCAGTGCCTCATCAGTCGTTACATGGGAATACTCTGGAAACACCATATATTTT. This encodes CASSASSVVTWEYSGNTIYF.

The chain links TRBV6-1 to TRBJ2-1, with 7 positions matching TRBD2. Germline V CDR1 and CDR2: MNHNS, SASEGT. V shed 5 bases, J shed 8 bases, and the junction held 3 bases outside the gene matches. The CDR3 totals 12 residues. Here the CDR3 DNA reads TGTGCCAGCAGTACGGGGGGTCATGAGCAGTTCTTC. It yields the protein CASSTGGHEQFF.

This clonotype was counted many times. This chain links TRBV12-3 or TRBV12-4 with TRBJ1-6; 8 bases fit TRBD1. Unmatched junction bases numbered 7, after V lost 7 bases and J lost 2 bases. CDR3 size: 16 residues. The CDR3 region has the DNA TGTGCCAGCAAATTCGAACAGGGGGCCTATAATTCACCCCTCCACTTT. This translates into CASKFEQGAYNSPLHF.

This clonotype was seen a handful of times. The chain recombines TRBV12-3 or TRBV12-4 with TRBJ1-3; D unclear. CDR3 length: 16 residues. V was cut by 5 bases and J by 0 bases, with 14 bases left in between. This CDR3 reads CASSLLLGVSGNTIYF. DNA of the CDR3: TGTGCCAGCAGTCTTCTTCTTGGTGTCTCTGGAAACACCATATATTTT.

There are many counts of this clonotype. This chain links TRBV7-2 with TRBJ2-1; 12 positions match TRBD2. The germline V gene encodes CDR1 SGHTA and CDR2 FQGNSA. V trimming: 5 bases; J trimming: 4 bases; junction bases outside the gene matches: 6. There are 16 residues in the CDR3. The CDR3 protein is CASSAASGGGYNEQFF. As DNA, the CDR3 is TGTGCCAGCAGCGCGGCTAGCGGGGGGGGGTACAATGAGCAGTTCTTC.

A few counts support this clonotype. V usage is TRBV20-1 and J usage is TRBJ2-1; 10 bases fit TRBD2. The ends lost 4 bases at V and 5 bases at J; junction bases unmatched: 11. Germline CDR1 DFQATT, CDR2 SNEGSKA (reference sequence). The CDR3 length is 16 residues. The CDR3 loop reads CSANPRSGGDDNEQFF. In nucleotides, the CDR3 is TGCAGTGCTAACCCTAGGAGCGGGGGGGATGACAATGAGCAGTTCTTC.

V gene TRBV6-6 combines with J gene TRBJ2-7, with D uncertain. The V end was cut by 5 bases, the J end by 2 bases, with 7 bases between. Germline-derived CDR1 and CDR2 are MNHNY and SVGAGI (reference sequence). CDR3 length: 12 amino acids. CDR3 in amino acids: CASSTDTYEQYF. The CDR3 DNA reads as TGTGCCAGCAGTACCGACACCTACGAGCAGTACTTC.

This clonotype came up a few times. The chain recombines TRBV28 with TRBJ2-6; D is unresolved. Germline CDR1 MDHEN, CDR2 SYDVKM. The CDR3 is 13 amino acids. The ends were cut back, 4 bases at V and 7 bases at J, with 8 bases in the middle. CDR3 in DNA: TGTGCCAGCAGTTCCCAGGTCGCCAACGTCCTGACTTTC. This translates into CASSSQVANVLTF.

This chain uses TRBV5-1 with TRBJ1-1; tentatively, D is TRBD1 (5 bases). This CDR3 has 16 residues. CDR1 is SGHRS and CDR2 is YFSETQ in the germline V gene. Trimming removed 4 bases from V and 0 bases from J, with 16 bases in between. The CDR3 DNA is TGCGCCAGCAGCCCCGACAGCATACAGCTGAACACTGAAGCTTTCTTT. Translation gives CASSPDSIQLNTEAFF.

This clonotype was observed a few times. V usage is TRBV19 and J usage is TRBJ2-3; D remains ambiguous. Trimming left V 5 bases short and J 1 base short, with 10 bases between. The CDR3 consists of 14 residues. Germline CDR1 reads LNHDA; CDR2 reads SQIVND (reference sequence). The DNA for the CDR3 is TGTGCCAGTAGTGAGGTCACCCGCACAGATACGCAGTATTTT. The encoded protein is CASSEVTRTDTQYF.

There are a few counts of this clonotype. This chain connects TRBV27 to TRBJ2-3; TRBD1 is a possible D gene (6 bases). CDR1 is MNHEY and CDR2 is SMNVEV in the germline V gene (reference sequence). The CDR3 totals 15 residues. The V end lost 8 bases, the J end lost 5 bases, and 20 bases lay between the germline ends. As DNA, the CDR3 is TGTGCCAGCTCCCAGCTCCCTGCAGGGGAAGATACGCAGTATTTT. Translation: CASSQLPAGEDTQYF.

The chain links TRBV7-8 to TRBJ1-1, with a weak D call TRBD1 (5 bases). Trimming cost V 2 bases and J 1 base, with 11 bases left between them. The CDR3 is 15 residues long. Germline lookup yields CDR1 SGHVS and CDR2 FQNEAQ. The CDR3 coding sequence is TGTGCCAGCAGCTTAATACGGGGCCCGAACACTGAAGCTTTCTTT. As protein: CASSLIRGPNTEAFF.

This rearrangement joins TRBV6-5 to TRBJ2-5, with TRBD2 identical over 7 bases. This CDR3 is 14 amino acids long. Germline CDR1 reads MNHEY; CDR2 reads SVGAGI. J was trimmed by 6 bases and V by 5 bases; bases with no gene match: 9. The CDR3 DNA sequence: TGTGCCAGCAGTCCTCAGTGGGGGGGAAAGACCCAGTACTTC. Translating it yields CASSPQWGGKTQYF.

This clonotype showed up just a few times. At one boundary the junction diverges from the germline segment, which might be a read error. The chain recombines TRBV19 with TRBJ1-3; D call uncertain. CDR3 size: 14 residues. Germline assignment: CDR1 LNHDA and CDR2 SQIVND (reference sequence). CDR3 sequence: CASKDTGSGNTMYF. Written as DNA, the CDR3 is TGTGCCAGTAAAGACACCGGCTCTGGAAACACCATGTATTTT.

This clonotype was recorded at least ten times. The chain combines TRBV7-2 with TRBJ2-3; D not certain. In germline, CDR1 is SGHTA, CDR2 FQGNSA. V was shortened by 0 bases and J by 2 bases, with 12 bases between the two germline ends. This CDR3 comprises 16 residues. CDR3 coding DNA: TGTGCCAGCAGCTTAGCGGGCGCCCTCCCCACAGATACGCAGTATTTT. It encodes CASSLAGALPTDTQYF.

This chain connects TRBV6-2 or TRBV6-3 to TRBJ2-5; 9 nucleotides match TRBD1. Germline values: CDR1 MNHEY, CDR2 SVGEGT. The CDR3 consists of 16 residues. The junction had 17 bases not matched to a gene; V was cut back by 6 bases and J by 9 bases. The chain's CDR3 is CASSSSGTGTYRAQYF. The CDR3 DNA reads TGTGCCAGCAGCTCCTCCGGGACAGGGACCTATCGGGCCCAGTACTTC.

The sample holds a few counts of this clonotype. J is TRBJ2-3 and V is TRBV12-3 or TRBV12-4; a possible D gene is TRBD2 (5 bases). Trimming left V 3 bases short and J 4 bases short, with 11 bases between. The CDR3 has 14 residues. The CDR3 DNA is TGTGCCAGCAGTTTTGTAGGAGGAGCAGATACGCAGTATTTT. Amino acid sequence: CASSFVGGADTQYF.

This clonotype turned up a few times. CDR3 loop: CASREGGTQETQYF. The CDR3 nucleotides read TGTGCCAGCAGGGAGGGAGGGACCCAAGAGACCCAGTACTTC. This chain connects TRBV5-4 to TRBJ2-5, with 7 bases identical to TRBD2. CDR1 is SGHNT and CDR2 is YYREEE in the germline V gene (reference sequence). Germline trimming cut 5 bases from V and 1 base from J; bases unmatched to any gene: 5. The CDR3 length is 14 residues. Drawing the rest from reference TRBV5-4 and TRBJ2-5, the complete variable domain is ETGVTQSPTHLIKTRGQQVTLRCSSQSGHNTVSWYQQALGQGPQFIFQYYREEENGRGNFPPRFSGLQFPNYSSELNVNALELDDSALYLCASREGGTQETQYFGPGTRLLVL.

With regard to this clonotype: The CDR3 ends on some other residue instead of the conserved phenylalanine or tryptophan, so this is likely a read error. The genes are TRBV7-2 and TRBJ2-1; TRBD2 agrees at 14 bases. Losses at the gene ends were 0 bases for V and 4 bases for J; bases not matched to a gene: 5. In germline, CDR1 is SGHTA, CDR2 FQGNSA. This CDR3 spans 18 amino acids. CDR3 sequence: CASSLARLAGGFYNEQFS. The CDR3 bases are TGTGCCAGCAGCTTAGCCCGACTAGCGGGGGGGTTTTACAATGAGCAGTTCTCC.

The chain employs TRBV12-3 or TRBV12-4 and TRBJ2-2; 9 bases are a match to TRBD2. V shed 6 bases, J shed 1 base, and the junction held 9 bases outside the gene matches. This CDR3 has 17 residues. CDR3: CASSPGPSGVNTGELFF. The CDR3 nucleotides are TGTGCCAGCAGCCCCGGGCCTAGCGGGGTGAACACCGGGGAGCTGTTTTTT.

V gene TRBV10-2 combines with J gene TRBJ1-5; D not certain. V was shortened by 8 bases and J by 3 bases, with 5 bases between the two germline ends. Germline V gives CDR1 WSHSY, CDR2 SAAADI. The CDR3 totals 11 residues. CDR3 coding DNA: TGCGCCAGCGGTCCCAATCAGCCCCAGCATTTT. Translation: CASGPNQPQHF.

In its sample, this clonotype was seen many times. V is TRBV7-2 and J is TRBJ2-1; TRBD1 or TRBD2 may be the D gene (5 bases each). The CDR3 runs 16 residues. Trimming removed 8 bases from V and 0 bases from J, with 17 bases in between. Looked up from germline, CDR1 is SGHTA and CDR2 is FQGNSA. This CDR3 is CASGLTRGPSYNEQFF. CDR3 DNA: TGTGCCAGCGGACTTACCCGGGGCCCCTCCTACAATGAGCAGTTCTTC.

Written as DNA, the CDR3 is TGCAGTGCTACCCGGGACAGGGGGTTATTTGGCTACACCTTC. Protein sequence: CSATRDRGLFGYTF. The V gene is TRBV20-1, the J gene TRBJ1-2; 11 bases line up with TRBD1. The CDR3 is made up of 14 amino acids. Germline CDR1 is DFQATT and CDR2 is SNEGSKA (reference sequence). J was trimmed by 7 bases and V by 4 bases; bases with no gene match: 8.

This sequence joins TRBV4-1 and TRBJ2-3, with TRBD2 matching over 8 bases. V was clipped by 2 bases and J by 5 bases; unmatched bases: 6. Germline-derived CDR1 and CDR2 are MGHRA and YSYEKL. CDR3 length: 15 amino acids. The CDR3 nucleotides are TGCGCCAGCAGCCAACTGAGACTAGCGCAAGATACGCAGTATTTT. Its translation is CASSQLRLAQDTQYF.

CDR3 coding DNA: TGTGCCAGCAGCTTATCTACTGCCCTCGAGCAGTACTTC. Translating it yields CASSLSTALEQYF. The chain combines TRBV7-6 with TRBJ2-7; D unclear. The CDR3 totals 13 residues. Germline V lookup: CDR1 SGHVS, CDR2 FNYEAQ. Trimming stripped 2 bases from V and 6 bases from J, with 11 bases between.